Shown below are 20 T cell receptor beta chains from a single sample sequenced in a study of T cells in Graves' hyperthyroidism and ophthalmopathy. Amplification of TCR beta CDR3 regions was performed using RNA transcripts as template. Using the HTBI primer set, a first-round RT-PCR was run on the TCR CDR3. TCRdb called the multiplex PCR reads again in MiXCR, with one record for every CDR3 protein. The sample shows 600,000 or so distinct CDR3 sequences, 12% to 15% of them seen only once. Sequencing input: blood. The origin of the receptors is a woman aged 18-29 years with Graves' ophthalmopathy.

The chain has TRBV20-1 and TRBJ2-3, with D perhaps matching TRBD2 (5 bases). The length of the CDR3 is 16 residues. Germline V gives CDR1 DFQATT, CDR2 SNEGSKA (reference sequence). Trimming took off 6 bases at V and 0 bases at J, with 19 bases between the two ends. The CDR3, as DNA: TGCAGTGCCCCTGATCGATGGCGGGTCAGCACAGATACGCAGTATTTT. Translated: CSAPDRWRVSTDTQYF.

This clonotype has just a few counts. V and J are TRBV18 and TRBJ2-5, with TRBD2 identical over 14 bases. Germline V CDR1 and CDR2: KGHSH, LQKENI. The CDR3 spans 18 residues. The ends lost 0 bases at V and 7 bases at J; junction bases unmatched: 10. CDR3 loop: CASSPPGTGTSGSGTQYF. The CDR3 bases are TGTGCCAGCTCACCACCGGGGACCGGGACTAGCGGGAGCGGGACCCAGTACTTC.

With respect to this clonotype: Here the CDR3 omits its conserved ending phenylalanine or tryptophan, so a read error is the likely source. The CDR3 here is CASEASDYGYTS. CDR3 DNA: TGTGCCAGCGAGGCCTCGGACTATGGCTACACCTCC. The V gene is TRBV7-6, the J gene TRBJ1-2; no clear D. Trimming removed 8 bases at V and 3 bases at J, with 10 bases between. This CDR3 region has 12 residues. Germline loops: CDR1 SGHVS, CDR2 FNYEAQ.

In this sample, this clonotype turned up many times. The chain recombines TRBV28 with TRBJ2-7; D is unresolved. CDR1 and CDR2 (germline): MDHEN, SYDVKM. The CDR3 consists of 13 residues. V was cut by 2 bases and J by 4 bases, with 9 bases left in between. The CDR3 DNA follows: TGTGCCAGCAGTTTAGGATCTGTGTACGAGCAGTACTTC. It encodes CASSLGSVYEQYF.

The chain recombines TRBV7-6 with TRBJ2-7, with 7 bases identical to TRBD1. Germline V lookup: CDR1 SGHVS, CDR2 FNYEAQ. This CDR3 comprises 16 residues. With 1 base clipped from V and 3 bases from J, the junction kept 9 bases outside the gene matches. The DNA for the CDR3 is TGTGCCAGCAGCTTAGGGTCAGGACAGGCTAGCTACGAGCAGTACTTC. It codes for CASSLGSGQASYEQYF.

The rearrangement joins TRBV29-1 to TRBJ1-2; no definite D call. Trimming removed 2 bases from V and 4 bases from J, with 5 bases in between. The CDR3 totals 11 residues. In germline, CDR1 is SQVTM, CDR2 ANQGSEA. CDR3 residues: CSVERIYGYTF. In nucleotides, the CDR3 is TGCAGCGTTGAACGGATCTATGGCTACACCTTC.

This clonotype was counted many times. Here the CDR3 DNA reads TGTGCCAGCAGGGACAGGTTTAGCTACAATGAGCAGTTCTTC. This codes for CASRDRFSYNEQFF. This chain links TRBV6-1 with TRBJ2-1; 7 bases agree with TRBD1. The CDR3 runs 14 residues. The germline V gene has CDR1 MNHNS and CDR2 SASEGT. Trimming cost V 6 bases and J 3 bases; bases outside gene matches: 5.

The chain is built from TRBV6-1 and TRBJ2-5; perhaps TRBD2 as D (5 bases). Germline V gene data show CDR1 as MNHNS and CDR2 as SASEGT. The CDR3 is made up of 18 amino acids. With 2 bases removed from V and 0 bases from J, the gap between germline ends came to 19 bases. CDR3 DNA sequence: TGTGCCAGCAGTGAAATTCGGGGTAGACGGGGATACCAAGAGACCCAGTACTTC. Protein: CASSEIRGRRGYQETQYF.

The CDR3 is CASSQESGGTGELFF. CDR3 nucleotide sequence: TGTGCCAGCAGCCAAGAATCAGGGGGCACCGGGGAGCTGTTTTTT. This chain links TRBV4-2 with TRBJ2-2; the match to TRBD1 covers 7 bases. This CDR3 is built from 15 residues. Per the germline V gene, CDR1 is LGHNA and CDR2 is YNFKEQ. J lost 4 bases, V lost 0 bases, and 2 bases had no gene match.

This clonotype has a count of ten or more. This chain joins TRBV30 and TRBJ2-3, with D possibly TRBD2 on 5 matching bases. Trimming shortened V by 6 bases and J by 6 bases, and 25 bases separated the two germline ends. Germline assignment: CDR1 GTSNPN and CDR2 SVGIG (reference sequence). The length of the CDR3 is 16 residues. The CDR3 is CACKPPLGRTVDTQYF. Here the CDR3 DNA reads TGTGCCTGCAAGCCACCGCTAGGGAGAACGGTGGATACGCAGTATTTT.

This clonotype showed up many times. This chain uses TRBV3-1 with TRBJ2-1; 13 bases line up with TRBD2. Germline-derived CDR1 and CDR2 are LGHDT and YNNKEL (reference sequence). This CDR3 is built from 17 residues. Trimming removed 1 base from V and 7 bases from J; junction bases left unmatched: 7. CDR3 sequence reads: CASSQGPPGLAGNEQFF. The CDR3 bases are TGTGCCAGCAGCCAAGGGCCCCCGGGACTAGCGGGAAATGAGCAGTTCTTC.

This clonotype was seen repeatedly, ten times or more. V and J are TRBV12-3 or TRBV12-4 and TRBJ2-1; D gene unclear. CDR3 length: 14 residues. V gave up 4 bases and J gave up 6 bases, with 13 bases separating them. CDR3 DNA: TGTGCCAGCAGTTCGCTAGGACCTTTCAATGAGCAGTTCTTC. Translating gives CASSSLGPFNEQFF.

This clonotype has more than one count but fewer than ten. V gene TRBV6-1 combines with J gene TRBJ1-5; possible D gene TRBD1, 5 bases. This CDR3 spans 15 amino acids. CDR1 and CDR2 (germline): MNHNS, SASEGT. Trimming cost V 4 bases and J 0 bases, with 10 bases left between them. CDR3: CASSAGTNSNQPQHF. DNA of the CDR3: TGTGCCAGCAGTGCCGGGACGAATAGCAATCAGCCCCAGCATTTT.

This clonotype showed up just a few times. The chain employs TRBV6-6 and TRBJ2-1; D call uncertain. The germline CDR1 and CDR2 sequences are MNHNY and SVGAGI (reference sequence). The CDR3 totals 15 residues. With 0 bases removed from V and 4 bases from J, the gap between germline ends came to 10 bases. In DNA form, the CDR3 reads TGTGCCAGCAGTTACTCCTCTAATGCTTACAATGAGCAGTTCTTC. Amino acids: CASSYSSNAYNEQFF.

Many counts were recorded for this clonotype. The chain joins TRBV18 to TRBJ1-5, with D tentatively TRBD1 (5 bases). CDR3 length: 14 amino acids. Trimming removed 5 bases from V and 5 bases from J, with 13 bases in between. CDR1 and CDR2 from the germline V gene are KGHSH and LQKENI. DNA for the CDR3: TGTGCCAGCTCATATACGGGGGGTGATCAGCCCCAGCATTTT. It translates to CASSYTGGDQPQHF.

This clonotype appeared a few times. For the CDR3, the DNA is TGTGCCAGTAGTATAAGGGCGGGCCCCTGGAATGAGCAGTTCTTC. This codes for CASSIRAGPWNEQFF. The chain links TRBV19 to TRBJ2-1; D possibly corresponds to TRBD2 (5 bases). The germline V gene has CDR1 LNHDA and CDR2 SQIVND (reference sequence). V was pared by 2 bases and J by 7 bases, with 15 bases between. The CDR3 spans 15 residues. The full variable domain, its missing parts supplied by reference TRBV19 and TRBJ2-1, is DGGITQSPKYLFRKEGQNVTLSCEQNLNHDAMYWYRQDPGQGLRLIYYSQIVNDFQKGDIAEGYSVSREKKESFPLTVTSAQKNPTAFYLCASSIRAGPWNEQFFGPGTRLTVL.

This clonotype was seen ten or more times. The chain uses TRBV2 and TRBJ2-7; 8 bases match TRBD1. The CDR3 spans 15 residues. Per the germline V gene, CDR1 is SNHLY and CDR2 is FYNNEI. Trimming removed 6 bases from V and 4 bases from J; junction bases left unmatched: 11. In DNA form, the CDR3 reads TGTGCCAGCAGATTTCTAATTAGACAGGGGTACGAGCAGTACTTC. This sequence encodes CASRFLIRQGYEQYF.

This clonotype appeared a few times. CDR3 sequence: CATTPLGSNEQFF. The CDR3 DNA reads as TGTGCCACCACGCCGCTGGGGAGCAATGAGCAGTTCTTC. The rearrangement uses TRBV6-1 and TRBJ2-1; D is possibly TRBD2 (5 bases). The V and J ends lost 10 bases and 6 bases respectively, with 16 bases between them. Germline CDR1 MNHNS, CDR2 SASEGT. The CDR3 totals 13 residues.

This clonotype is a singleton in its sample. This chain links TRBV19 with TRBJ2-2, with TRBD2 as a possible D gene (5 bases). Looked up from germline, CDR1 is LNHDA and CDR2 is SQIVND (reference sequence). CDR3 length: 15 residues. Trimming removed 4 bases from V and 1 base from J, with 10 bases in between. The CDR3 sequence: CASSRGWMNTGELFF. The CDR3 region has the DNA TGTGCCAGTAGTAGAGGGTGGATGAACACCGGGGAGCTGTTTTTT.

This clonotype was observed many times. The chain joins TRBV4-3 to TRBJ2-1; 7 bases agree with TRBD2. This CDR3 spans 14 amino acids. From germline, CDR1 is LGHNA and CDR2 YSLEER. V lost 6 bases to trimming and J lost 5 bases; unmatched junction nucleotides: 7. The CDR3 loop is CASRWTGGNNEQFF. CDR3 DNA: TGCGCCAGCAGATGGACGGGGGGTAACAATGAGCAGTTCTTC.